The rows below give T cell receptor beta chains drawn from one sample of a study of T cells after yellow fever vaccination. Each CDR3 protein gets one entry after TCRdb re-called the 5' RACE reads with MiXCR. Of about 14,000 distinct CDR3 sequences in the sample, 7.3% were seen once. The sequencing here drew on PBMCs, either bulk or a sorted T-cell subset (CD4+, CD8+, memory, or dextramer-sorted; not recorded which), taken on the day of the yellow fever booster vaccination. Every receptor here comes from a young man who received the YFV17D yellow fever vaccine. CDR3s include the opening cysteine and the closing phenylalanine or tryptophan. A D gene is named only where the DNA matches it firmly. Clone size is stated in some rows and not others, as once, few, many or a class when expanded.

J | size | V | D | CDR3 | DNA
TRBJ1-2 | many | TRBV7-8 | . | CASSLVTGADGYTF | TGTGCCAGCAGCTTAGTAACCGGGGCTGATGGCTACACCTTC
TRBJ1-2 | many | TRBV4-3 | . | CASSQGGSYGYTF | TGCGCCAGCAGCCAGGGGGGCAGCTATGGCTACACCTTC
TRBJ2-3 | many | TRBV3-1 | . | CASREQYF | TGTGCCAGCAGGGAGCAGTATTTT
TRBJ2-3 | medium-sized | TRBV11-2 | TRBD1 | CASRRDRGTDTQYF | TGTGCCAGCAGGCGGGACAGGGGCACAGATACGCAGTATTTT
TRBJ1-6 | . | TRBV18 | . | CASAHEGQGSLHF | TGTGCCAGCGCCCATGAGGGGCAGGGCTCCCTCCACTTT
TRBJ1-6 | many | TRBV18 | . | CASSTPRGSYNSPLHF | TGTGCCAGCTCAACGCCCAGGGGCTCCTATAATTCACCCCTCCACTTT
TRBJ2-3 | many | TRBV10-3 | TRBD2 | CAITTSGESTDTQYF | TGTGCCATCACGACTAGCGGGGAGAGCACAGATACGCAGTATTTT
TRBJ2-3 | many | TRBV5-1 | TRBD2 | CASSLGSGGHGGTDTQYF | TGCGCCAGCAGCTTGGGTAGCGGGGGCCACGGAGGCACAGATACGCAGTATTTT
TRBJ2-2 | many | TRBV7-2 | . | CASSLQRVNTGELFF | TGTGCCAGCAGCTTACAGAGGGTAAACACCGGGGAGCTGTTTTTT
TRBJ2-5 | . | TRBV7-2 | . | CASSFQAVTMLETQYF | TGTGCCAGCAGCTTTCAGGCGGTGACGATGTTAGAGACCCAGTACTTC
TRBJ1-1 | medium-sized | TRBV20-1 | . | CSARRRGPSTEAFF | TGCAGTGCTAGACGGCGGGGCCCGAGCACTGAAGCTTTCTTT
TRBJ2-1 | many | TRBV5-4 | TRBD1 | CASSRGQGDNNEQFF | TGTGCCAGCAGCCGAGGACAGGGTGATAACAATGAGCAGTTCTTC
TRBJ2-7 | many | TRBV2 | . | CASSLRQHSYEQYF | TGTGCCAGCAGTCTGCGGCAACACTCCTACGAGCAGTACTTC
TRBJ2-5 | medium-sized | TRBV7-2 | TRBD1 | CASSPRTDRGTQYF | TGTGCCAGCAGCCCTCGGACTGACAGGGGGACCCAGTACTTC
TRBJ1-6 | many | TRBV12-3/TRBV12-4 | . | CASSNPPAPLHF | TGTGCCAGCAGTAACCCACCCGCACCCCTCCACTTT
TRBJ1-4 | many | TRBV7-9 | . | CASSFYGELFF | TGTGCCAGCAGCTTTTACGGGGAACTGTTTTTT
TRBJ2-7 | medium-sized | TRBV5-1 | . | CASGFGSYEQYF | TGCGCCAGTGGATTTGGGTCCTACGAGCAGTACTTC
TRBJ1-1 | many | TRBV5-4 | TRBD1 | CASSLNRDRAFF | TGTGCCAGCAGCTTGAACCGGGACAGGGCTTTCTTT
TRBJ2-5 | many | TRBV20-1 | TRBD2 | CSASGPAGGQETQYF | TGCAGTGCTAGCGGGCCAGCGGGGGGCCAAGAGACCCAGTACTTC
TRBJ2-3 | many | TRBV18 | . | CASSPDSTDTQYF | TGTGCCAGCTCACCGGACAGCACAGATACGCAGTATTTT
TRBJ1-4 | medium-sized | TRBV9 | . | CASSSTGTGYEKLFF | TGTGCCAGCAGCAGCACCGGGACCGGGTATGAAAAACTGTTTTTT
TRBJ1-1 | many | TRBV29-1 | . | CSVAVMNTEAFF | TGCAGCGTCGCAGTTATGAACACTGAAGCTTTCTTT
TRBJ2-1 | medium-sized | TRBV20-1 | TRBD2 | CSARVGTSGPGEQFF | TGCAGTGCTAGAGTGGGGACTAGCGGGCCAGGGGAGCAGTTCTTC
TRBJ2-3 | medium-sized | TRBV7-3 | . | CASSFLRGGADTQYF | TGTGCCAGCAGCTTTTTGCGGGGTGGCGCAGATACGCAGTATTTT
TRBJ2-3 | many | TRBV20-1 | TRBD1 | CSAQGGSQPDTQYF | TGCAGTGCTCAAGGGGGCTCCCAACCAGATACGCAGTATTTT
TRBJ1-5 | many | TRBV6-5 | . | CASSYLSVNQPQHF | TGTGCCAGCAGTTACTTGTCAGTCAATCAGCCCCAGCATTTT
TRBJ2-4 | . | TRBV3-1 | TRBD2 | CASSPVVAGGFIQYF | TGTGCCAGCAGCCCTGTCGTCGCGGGGGGGTTCATTCAGTACTTC
TRBJ2-5 | medium-sized | TRBV9 | . | CASSPPWAQETQYF | TGTGCCAGCAGCCCCCCCTGGGCACAAGAGACCCAGTACTTC
TRBJ2-1 | many | TRBV29-1 | . | CSVGQTYNEQFF | TGCAGCGTTGGACAAACCTACAATGAGCAGTTCTTC
TRBJ2-3 | medium-sized | TRBV6-2/TRBV6-3 | TRBD2 | CASRLAGGQDTQYF | TGTGCCAGCAGATTAGCGGGGGGGCAAGATACGCAGTATTTT
TRBJ2-2 | many | TRBV4-2 | TRBD2 | CASSSETSGGTGELFF | TGTGCCAGCAGCTCCGAGACTAGCGGGGGCACCGGGGAGCTGTTTTTT
TRBJ1-5 | medium-sized | TRBV5-1 | TRBD1 | CASSFGTGDSNQPQHF | TGCGCCAGCAGCTTTGGGACAGGGGATAGCAATCAGCCCCAGCATTTT
TRBJ1-1 | many | TRBV2 | . | CASKKGRMNTEAFF | TGTGCCAGCAAGAAGGGGAGGATGAACACTGAAGCTTTCTTT
TRBJ1-5 | many | TRBV28 | TRBD1 | CASSLEGRWGQPLNQPQHF | TGTGCCAGCAGTCTCGAAGGTCGTTGGGGACAGCCACTAAATCAGCCCCAGCATTTT
TRBJ1-1 | many | TRBV9 | . | CASSDAPGGVNTEAFF | TGTGCCAGCAGTGATGCGCCCGGAGGGGTGAACACTGAAGCTTTCTTT
TRBJ2-5 | many | TRBV10-3 | TRBD2 | CAISGVLAGPYQETQYF | TGTGCCATCAGTGGTGTACTAGCGGGGCCGTACCAAGAGACCCAGTACTTC
TRBJ2-7 | medium-sized | TRBV7-9 | TRBD1 | CASSLGQGARKYF | TGTGCCAGCAGCTTGGGACAGGGGGCGAGGAAGTACTTC
TRBJ2-3 | many | TRBV2 | TRBD1 | CAISTGEADTQYF | TGTGCCATCTCGACAGGGGAGGCCGATACGCAGTATTTT
TRBJ1-5 | many | TRBV11-2 | . | CASSLSTDQPQHF | TGTGCCAGCAGCTTGTCGACAGATCAGCCCCAGCATTTT
TRBJ1-3 | many | TRBV5-4 | . | CASIIWPEDTIYF | TGTGCCAGCATCATTTGGCCAGAAGACACCATATATTTT
TRBJ2-1 | medium-sized | TRBV9 | . | CASSVAWIWDEQFF | TGTGCCAGCAGCGTAGCATGGATCTGGGATGAGCAGTTCTTC
TRBJ1-2 | many | TRBV7-2 | . | CASSLVTGNYGYTF | TGTGCCAGCAGCTTAGTCACAGGGAACTATGGCTACACCTTC
TRBJ1-1 | many | TRBV5-1 | . | CASYVNLGGNTEAFF | TGCGCCAGCTATGTTAATCTTGGGGGGAACACTGAAGCTTTCTTT
TRBJ2-7 | many | TRBV5-1 | . | CASSSLSSYEQYF | TGCGCCAGCAGCTCCCTCTCATCCTACGAGCAGTACTTC
TRBJ1-1 | many | TRBV20-1 | TRBD1 | CSAPDRGRGNTEAFF | TGCAGTGCGCCGGACAGGGGGCGCGGGAACACTGAAGCTTTCTTT
TRBJ1-2 | medium-sized | TRBV12-3/TRBV12-4 | . | CASSGGGGYTF | TGTGCCAGCAGTGGGGGTGGGGGCTACACCTTC
TRBJ2-2 | many | TRBV12-3/TRBV12-4 | . | CASSPLTGELFF | TGTGCCAGCAGTCCACTCACCGGGGAGCTGTTTTTT
TRBJ2-2 | many | TRBV20-1 | . | CSARDRYTGELFF | TGCAGTGCTCGGGACCGCTACACCGGGGAGCTGTTTTTT
TRBJ2-1 | many | TRBV5-4 | TRBD2 | CASSLEGLAASNEQFF | TGTGCCAGCAGCTTGGAGGGACTAGCGGCGAGCAATGAGCAGTTCTTC
TRBJ2-5 | many | TRBV3-1 | . | CASSHSSGGLGTQYF | TGTGCCAGCAGCCATTCCTCGGGGGGCCTGGGGACCCAGTACTTC
TRBJ1-2 | many | TRBV4-2 | TRBD1 | CASSQDAGGSGGYTF | TGTGCCAGCAGCCAAGACGCAGGGGGCTCGGGTGGCTACACCTTC
TRBJ2-5 | many | TRBV7-2 | TRBD1 | CASSLNWDRGRMETQYF | TGTGCCAGCAGCTTAAACTGGGACAGGGGGCGAATGGAGACCCAGTACTTC
TRBJ1-1 | many | TRBV27 | . | CASSPQGLNTEAFF | TGTGCCAGCAGTCCACAGGGTTTGAACACTGAAGCTTTCTTT
TRBJ2-6 | medium-sized | TRBV12-3/TRBV12-4 | . | CASRDRSGANVLTF | TGTGCCAGCCGAGACCGTTCTGGGGCCAACGTCCTGACTTTC
TRBJ2-7 | many | TRBV5-1 | . | CASIGDSYEQYF | TGCGCCAGCATAGGGGACTCCTACGAGCAGTACTTC
TRBJ1-6 | many | TRBV5-1 | . | CASSETGKSYNSPLHF | TGCGCCAGCAGCGAGACAGGCAAATCCTATAATTCACCCCTCCACTTT
TRBJ1-5 | many | TRBV9 | . | CASSAQMGGQPQHF | TGTGCCAGCAGCGCACAGATGGGGGGTCAGCCCCAGCATTTT